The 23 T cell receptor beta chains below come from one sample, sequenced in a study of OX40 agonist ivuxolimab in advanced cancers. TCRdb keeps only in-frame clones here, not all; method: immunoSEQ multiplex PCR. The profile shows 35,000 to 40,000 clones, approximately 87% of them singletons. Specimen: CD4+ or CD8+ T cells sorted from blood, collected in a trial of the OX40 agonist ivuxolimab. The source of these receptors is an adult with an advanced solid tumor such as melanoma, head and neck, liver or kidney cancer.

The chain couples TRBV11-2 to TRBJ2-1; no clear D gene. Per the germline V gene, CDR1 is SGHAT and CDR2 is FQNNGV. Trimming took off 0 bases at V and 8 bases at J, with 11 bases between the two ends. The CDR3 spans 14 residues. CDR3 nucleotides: TGTGCCAGCAGCTTAGATTACGGGTCGGATGAGCAGTTCTTC. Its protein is CASSLDYGSDEQFF.

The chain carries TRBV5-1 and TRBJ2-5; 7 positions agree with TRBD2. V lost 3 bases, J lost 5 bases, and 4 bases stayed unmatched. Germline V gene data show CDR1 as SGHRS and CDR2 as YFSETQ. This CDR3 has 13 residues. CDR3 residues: CASSYPGGETQYF. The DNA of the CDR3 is TGCGCCAGCAGCTACCCGGGAGGCGAGACCCAGTACTTC.

For the CDR3, the DNA is TGTGCCAGCTCACCGGACACCGTCGAGCAGTACTTC. Amino acids: CASSPDTVEQYF. The rearrangement links TRBV18 to TRBJ2-7; tentative D call: TRBD1 (5 bases). Germline V gene sequence: CDR1 KGHSH, CDR2 LQKENI. This CDR3 contains 12 residues. The ends were cut back, 3 bases at V and 6 bases at J, with 9 bases in the middle.

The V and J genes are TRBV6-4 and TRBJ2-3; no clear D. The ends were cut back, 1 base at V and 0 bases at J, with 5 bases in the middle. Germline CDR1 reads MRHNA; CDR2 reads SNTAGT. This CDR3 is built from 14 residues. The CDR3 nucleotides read TGTGCCAGCAGTGACTTGGACAGCACAGATACGCAGTATTTT. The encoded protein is CASSDLDSTDTQYF.

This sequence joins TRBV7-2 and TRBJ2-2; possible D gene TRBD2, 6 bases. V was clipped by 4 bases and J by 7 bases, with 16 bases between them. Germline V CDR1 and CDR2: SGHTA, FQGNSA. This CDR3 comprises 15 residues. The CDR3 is CASSSQSTGDGELFF. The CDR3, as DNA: TGTGCCAGCAGCTCCCAGTCTACGGGGGACGGGGAGCTGTTTTTT.

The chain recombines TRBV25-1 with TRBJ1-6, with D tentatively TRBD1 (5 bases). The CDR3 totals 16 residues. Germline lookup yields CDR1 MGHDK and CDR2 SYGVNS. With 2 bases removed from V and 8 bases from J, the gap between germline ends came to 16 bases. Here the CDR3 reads CASSELLGGRDSPLHF. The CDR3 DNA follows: TGTGCCAGCAGTGAACTCTTGGGGGGAAGAGATTCACCCCTCCACTTT.

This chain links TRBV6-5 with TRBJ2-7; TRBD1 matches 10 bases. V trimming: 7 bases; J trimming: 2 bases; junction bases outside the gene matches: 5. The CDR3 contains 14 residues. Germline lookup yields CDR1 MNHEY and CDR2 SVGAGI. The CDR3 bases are TGTGCCAGCACCAGAGACAGGGGGCCCTACGAGCAGTACTTC. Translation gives CASTRDRGPYEQYF.

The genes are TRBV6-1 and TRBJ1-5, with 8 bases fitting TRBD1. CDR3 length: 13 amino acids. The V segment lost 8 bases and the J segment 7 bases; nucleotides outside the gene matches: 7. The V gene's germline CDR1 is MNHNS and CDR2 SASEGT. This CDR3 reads CASEGQGLQPQHF. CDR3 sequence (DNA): TGTGCCAGCGAAGGACAGGGTTTACAGCCCCAGCATTTT.

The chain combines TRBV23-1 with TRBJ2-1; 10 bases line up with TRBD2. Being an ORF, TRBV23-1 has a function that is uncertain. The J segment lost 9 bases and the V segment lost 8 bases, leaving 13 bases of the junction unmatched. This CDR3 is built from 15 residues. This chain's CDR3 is CASLSTGTSASEQFF. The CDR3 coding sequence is TGCGCCAGCTTATCCACCGGGACTAGCGCGAGTGAGCAGTTCTTC.

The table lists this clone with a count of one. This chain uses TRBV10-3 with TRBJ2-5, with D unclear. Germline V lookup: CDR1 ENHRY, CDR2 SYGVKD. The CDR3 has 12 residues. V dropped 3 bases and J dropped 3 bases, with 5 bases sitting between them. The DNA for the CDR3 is TGTGCCATCAGTGACTACGAAGAGACCCAGTACTTC. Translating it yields CAISDYEETQYF.

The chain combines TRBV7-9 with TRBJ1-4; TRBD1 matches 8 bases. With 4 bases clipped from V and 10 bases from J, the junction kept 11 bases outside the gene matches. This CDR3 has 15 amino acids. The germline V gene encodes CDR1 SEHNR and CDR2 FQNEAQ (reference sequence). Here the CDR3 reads CASSSRGQAIGKLFF. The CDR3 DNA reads TGTGCCAGCAGCTCCAGGGGACAGGCCATTGGAAAACTGTTTTTT.

The CDR3 region has the DNA TGCAGCGTGGGGGGAGGGACAGGGCGGACTGAAGCTTTCTTT. Translation gives CSVGGGTGRTEAFF. V and J are TRBV29-1 and TRBJ1-1; 9 nucleotides line up with TRBD1. Germline CDR1 reads SQVTM; CDR2 reads ANQGSEA. CDR3 length equals 14 residues. With V trimmed by 6 bases and J by 5 bases, 10 bases remained unmatched.

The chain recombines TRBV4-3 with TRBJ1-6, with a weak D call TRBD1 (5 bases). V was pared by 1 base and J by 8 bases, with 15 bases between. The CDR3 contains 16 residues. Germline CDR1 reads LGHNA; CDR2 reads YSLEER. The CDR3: CASSQAQGGADSPLHF. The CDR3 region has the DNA TGCGCCAGCAGCCAAGCCCAGGGTGGGGCGGATTCACCCCTCCACTTT.

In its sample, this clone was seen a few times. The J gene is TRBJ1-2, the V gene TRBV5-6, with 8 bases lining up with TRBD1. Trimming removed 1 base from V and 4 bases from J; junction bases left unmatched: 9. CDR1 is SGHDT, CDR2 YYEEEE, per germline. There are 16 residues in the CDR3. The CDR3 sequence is CASSLLQGAQSYGYTF. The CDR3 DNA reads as TGTGCCAGCAGCTTGCTCCAGGGGGCCCAGAGCTATGGCTACACCTTC. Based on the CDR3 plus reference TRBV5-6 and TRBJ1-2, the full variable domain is DAGVTQSPTHLIKTRGQQVTLRCSPKSGHDTVSWYQQALGQGPQFIFQYYEEEERQRGNFPDRFSGHQFPNYSSELNVNALLLGDSALYLCASSLLQGAQSYGYTFGSGTRLTVV.

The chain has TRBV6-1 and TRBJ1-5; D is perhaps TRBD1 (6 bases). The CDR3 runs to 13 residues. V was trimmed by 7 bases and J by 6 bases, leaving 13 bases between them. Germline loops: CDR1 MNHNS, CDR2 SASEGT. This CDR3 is CASTYSRGQPQHF. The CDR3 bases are TGTGCCAGCACCTATAGCAGGGGTCAGCCCCAGCATTTT.

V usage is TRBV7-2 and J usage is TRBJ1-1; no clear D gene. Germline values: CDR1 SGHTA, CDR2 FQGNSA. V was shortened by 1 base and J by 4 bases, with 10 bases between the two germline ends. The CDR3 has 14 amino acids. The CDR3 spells CASSLEARFTEAFF. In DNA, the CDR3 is TGTGCCAGCAGCTTAGAAGCTAGGTTCACTGAAGCTTTCTTT.

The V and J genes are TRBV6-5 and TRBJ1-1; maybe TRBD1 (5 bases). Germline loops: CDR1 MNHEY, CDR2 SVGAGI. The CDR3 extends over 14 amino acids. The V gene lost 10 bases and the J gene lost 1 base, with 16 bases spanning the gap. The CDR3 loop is CATRSDRENTEAFF. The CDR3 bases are TGTGCCACCCGAAGCGACAGAGAGAACACTGAAGCTTTCTTT.

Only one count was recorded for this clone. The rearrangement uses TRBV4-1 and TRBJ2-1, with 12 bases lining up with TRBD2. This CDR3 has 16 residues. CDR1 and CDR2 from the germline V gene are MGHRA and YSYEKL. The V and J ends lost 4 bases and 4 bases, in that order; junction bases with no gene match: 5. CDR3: CASSPLLAGGYNEQFF. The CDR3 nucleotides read TGCGCCAGCAGCCCCCTTCTAGCGGGGGGGTACAATGAGCAGTTCTTC.

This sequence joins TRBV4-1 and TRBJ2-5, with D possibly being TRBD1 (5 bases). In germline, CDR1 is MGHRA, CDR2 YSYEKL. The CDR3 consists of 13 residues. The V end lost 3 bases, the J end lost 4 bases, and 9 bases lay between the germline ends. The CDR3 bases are TGCGCCAGCAGCCATAGGCAGGGAGAGACCCAGTACTTC. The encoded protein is CASSHRQGETQYF.

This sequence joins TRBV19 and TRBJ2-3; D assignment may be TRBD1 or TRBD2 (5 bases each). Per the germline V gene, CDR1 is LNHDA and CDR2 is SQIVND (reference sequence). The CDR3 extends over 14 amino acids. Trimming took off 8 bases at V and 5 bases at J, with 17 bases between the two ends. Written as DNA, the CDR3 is TGTGCCAGTTCCGGGACGGATCTCGTAGATACGCAGTATTTT. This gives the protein CASSGTDLVDTQYF.

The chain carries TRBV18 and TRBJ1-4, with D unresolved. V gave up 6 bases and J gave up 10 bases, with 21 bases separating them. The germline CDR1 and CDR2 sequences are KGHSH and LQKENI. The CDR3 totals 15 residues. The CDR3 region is CASSLAGPQQLKLFF. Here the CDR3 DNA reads TGTGCCAGCTCCCTGGCCGGACCCCAGCAACTAAAACTGTTTTTT.

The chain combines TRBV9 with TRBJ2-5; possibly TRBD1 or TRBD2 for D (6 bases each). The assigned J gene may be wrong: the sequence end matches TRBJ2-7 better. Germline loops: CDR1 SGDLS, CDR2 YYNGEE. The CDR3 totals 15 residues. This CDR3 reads CASSEGGRLSYEQYF. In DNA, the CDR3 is TGTGCCAGCAGCGAAGGGGGGCGACTATCCTACGAGCAGTACTTC.

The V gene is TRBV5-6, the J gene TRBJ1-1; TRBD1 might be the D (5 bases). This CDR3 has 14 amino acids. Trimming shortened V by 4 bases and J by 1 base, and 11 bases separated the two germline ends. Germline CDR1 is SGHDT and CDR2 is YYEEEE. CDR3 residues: CASSPFTGNTEAFF. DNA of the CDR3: TGTGCCAGCAGCCCCTTTACAGGGAACACTGAAGCTTTCTTT.